The 14 T cell receptor beta chains reported below all come from one sample, sequenced in a study of cytomegalovirus exposure and HLA in healthy donors. The PCR made use of 60 Vbeta and 13 Jbeta primers. This table comes from immunoSEQ multiplex PCR, and its TCRdb copy is limited to in-frame clones, with some not included. The sample lists 100,000 to 150,000 clones, 74% seen once, with 4% to 5% in the top ten. Sequencing was carried out using PBMCs. The receptors derive from a woman aged 45 to 65 in good health and CMV-seropositive.

DNA for the CDR3: TGTGCCAGCAGCTTATCGAGGGTTTCGTACGAGCAGTACTTC. This gives the protein CASSLSRVSYEQYF. The chain uses TRBV7-9 and TRBJ2-7; a possible D gene is TRBD2 (5 bases). The CDR3 contains 14 residues. The germline V and J ends were trimmed by 2 bases and 4 bases, with 12 bases remaining between them. CDR1 SEHNR and CDR2 FQNEAQ come from the germline V gene (reference sequence). Complete variable domain (other parts from reference TRBV7-9 and TRBJ2-7): DTGVSQNPRHKITKRGQNVTFRCDPISEHNRLYWYRQTLGQGPEFLTYFQNEAQLEKSRLLSDRFSAERPKGSFSTLEIQRTEQGDSAMYLCASSLSRVSYEQYFGPGTRLTVT.

This clone was found many times. This chain links TRBV2 with TRBJ1-1; the D is unclear. This CDR3 region has 13 residues. V lost 8 bases, J lost 4 bases, and 14 bases lay in between. CDR1 is SNHLY, CDR2 FYNNEI, per germline. Here the CDR3 DNA reads TGTGCCAGCGGGCTATCCTGGGCCACTGAAGCTTTCTTT. This codes for CASGLSWATEAFF.

The chain recombines TRBV7-9 with TRBJ2-1; TRBD2 matches at 11 bases. J lost 8 bases, V lost 5 bases, and 8 bases had no gene match. CDR1 and CDR2 from the germline V gene are SEHNR and FQNEAQ (reference sequence). The CDR3 is 15 residues long. CDR3 sequence (DNA): TGTGCCAGCAGCGCCACTAGCGGGGGCCGGGATGAGCAGTTCTTC. This encodes CASSATSGGRDEQFF. The variable domain in full, with the rest retrieved from reference TRBV7-9 and TRBJ2-1, is DTGVSQNPRHKITKRGQNVTFRCDPISEHNRLYWYRQTLGQGPEFLTYFQNEAQLEKSRLLSDRFSAERPKGSFSTLEIQRTEQGDSAMYLCASSATSGGRDEQFFGPGTRLTVL.

CDR3 region: CASRSETGDHEQYF. CDR3 nucleotide sequence: TGTGCCAGCAGGTCAGAGACAGGGGACCACGAGCAGTACTTC. The chain has TRBV6-5 and TRBJ2-7; 8 nucleotides agree with TRBD1. Germline-derived CDR1 and CDR2 are MNHEY and SVGAGI. The CDR3 is 14 amino acids. J lost 5 bases, V lost 6 bases, and 9 bases had no gene match.

This clone was seen once. The gene calls are TRBV15 and TRBJ2-7; 9 positions match TRBD2. This CDR3 region has 15 residues. After removal of 5 bases from V and 5 bases from J, the junction contained 10 bases not matched to a gene. Germline V gene lookup returns CDR1 LNHNV and CDR2 YYDKDF (reference sequence). The DNA for the CDR3 is TGTGCCACCAGCCGATCGGGACTAGCCGAGGACGAGCAGTACTTC. Its translation is CATSRSGLAEDEQYF.

This chain's CDR3 is CASSQGGYGYTF. CDR3 nucleotide sequence: TGTGCCAGCAGCCAAGGGGGCTATGGCTACACCTTC. The chain employs TRBV5-6 and TRBJ1-2, with D possibly TRBD1 on 6 matching bases. The germline V gene has CDR1 SGHDT and CDR2 YYEEEE. The CDR3 is 12 residues long. The V gene lost 4 bases and the J gene lost 4 bases, with 8 bases spanning the gap.

This clone was recorded once. The genes are TRBV5-6 and TRBJ2-3; no firm D call. This CDR3 is built from 15 residues. CDR1 is SGHDT, CDR2 YYEEEE, per germline. V was cut by 0 bases and J by 0 bases, with 8 bases left in between. The CDR3 loop is CASSLGRASTDTQYF. The CDR3 DNA reads TGTGCCAGCAGCTTGGGGAGAGCTAGCACAGATACGCAGTATTTT.

The chain recombines TRBV9 with TRBJ2-2; 10 positions match TRBD2. The V gene's germline CDR1 is SGDLS and CDR2 YYNGEE. The CDR3 is made up of 18 amino acids. The J segment lost 6 bases and the V segment lost 3 bases, leaving 14 bases of the junction unmatched. CDR3 amino acids: CASSANPSGGAKSGELFF. CDR3 DNA: TGTGCCAGCAGCGCTAATCCGAGCGGGGGGGCTAAATCCGGGGAGCTGTTTTTT.

The chain is built from TRBV28 and TRBJ1-6; a possible D gene is TRBD1 (5 bases). The V gene lost 1 base and the J gene lost 7 bases, with 11 bases spanning the gap. Per the germline V gene, CDR1 is MDHEN and CDR2 is SYDVKM. This CDR3 is 15 amino acids long. The CDR3 here is CASSLSGIGNSPLHF. As DNA, the CDR3 is TGTGCCAGCAGTTTATCAGGGATTGGAAATTCACCCCTCCACTTT.

This clone has only a few counts. The chain uses TRBV11-3 and TRBJ2-2; D might be TRBD2 (7 bases). V was clipped by 4 bases and J by 4 bases, with 19 bases between them. Germline lookup yields CDR1 SGHNT and CDR2 YENEEA. The CDR3 spans 17 residues. The chain's CDR3 is CASSSRGGGGSTGELFF. DNA of the CDR3: TGTGCCAGCAGCTCTCGTGGGGGGGGCGGGAGCACCGGGGAGCTGTTTTTT.

Only a few counts were recorded for this clone. The CDR3, as DNA: TGTGCCAGCAGCCCAAGACAGGGGGTCGGAGACACCATATATTTT. Translating it yields CASSPRQGVGDTIYF. The V gene is TRBV11-2, the J gene TRBJ1-3; TRBD1 agrees at 9 bases. Germline-derived CDR1 and CDR2 are SGHAT and FQNNGV. The CDR3 is 15 amino acids. The junction had 10 bases not matched to a gene; V was cut back by 5 bases and J by 8 bases.

The chain is built from TRBV6-1 and TRBJ1-6; 7 bases match TRBD1. This CDR3 contains 16 residues. Germline CDR1 is MNHNS and CDR2 is SASEGT. The V and J ends lost 4 bases and 4 bases, in that order; junction bases with no gene match: 7. The CDR3: CASSAPDRDYNSPLHF. CDR3 nucleotide sequence: TGTGCCAGCAGTGCCCCCGACAGGGATTATAATTCACCCCTCCACTTT.

The chain employs TRBV19 and TRBJ2-1; 9 nucleotides agree with TRBD2. This CDR3 has 15 amino acids. CDR1 LNHDA and CDR2 SQIVND come from the germline V gene (reference sequence). After removal of 9 bases from V and 4 bases from J, the junction contained 10 bases not matched to a gene. This CDR3 reads CASVGAGGQYNEQFF. CDR3 DNA sequence: TGTGCCAGCGTGGGAGCGGGGGGCCAGTACAATGAGCAGTTCTTC.

The sample holds a few counts of this clone. V is TRBV29-1 and J is TRBJ2-5; the match to TRBD1 covers 7 bases. The V segment lost 7 bases and the J segment 9 bases; nucleotides outside the gene matches: 14. The CDR3 covers 13 residues. Germline values: CDR1 SQVTM, CDR2 ANQGSEA. CDR3 in DNA: TGCAGCGCGCGTCTAGGCAGGGGGTATTCCCAGTACTTC. Protein sequence: CSARLGRGYSQYF.